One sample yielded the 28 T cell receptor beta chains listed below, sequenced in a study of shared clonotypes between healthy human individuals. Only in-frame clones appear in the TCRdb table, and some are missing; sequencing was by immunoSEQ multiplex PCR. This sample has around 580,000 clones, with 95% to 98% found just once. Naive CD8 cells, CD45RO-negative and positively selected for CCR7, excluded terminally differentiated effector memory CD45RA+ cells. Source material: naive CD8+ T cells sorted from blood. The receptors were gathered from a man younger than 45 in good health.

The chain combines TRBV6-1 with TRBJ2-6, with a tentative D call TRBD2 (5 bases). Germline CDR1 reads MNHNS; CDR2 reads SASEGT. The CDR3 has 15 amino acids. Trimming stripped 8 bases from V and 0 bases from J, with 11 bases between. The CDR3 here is CASAQGSSGANVLTF. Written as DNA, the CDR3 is TGTGCCAGCGCCCAAGGGAGCTCTGGGGCCAACGTCCTGACTTTC.

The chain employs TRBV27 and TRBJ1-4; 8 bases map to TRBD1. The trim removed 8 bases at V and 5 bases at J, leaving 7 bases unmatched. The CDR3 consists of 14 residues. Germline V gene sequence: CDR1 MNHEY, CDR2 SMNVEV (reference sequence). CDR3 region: CASRTRGRNEKLFF. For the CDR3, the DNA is TGTGCCAGCCGAACCAGGGGGCGAAATGAAAAACTGTTTTTT.

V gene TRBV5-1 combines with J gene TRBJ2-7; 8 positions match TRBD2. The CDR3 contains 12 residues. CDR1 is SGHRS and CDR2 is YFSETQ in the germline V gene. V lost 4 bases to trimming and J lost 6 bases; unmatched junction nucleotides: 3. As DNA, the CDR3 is TGCGCCAGCAGCGAGACTAGCGTCGAGCAGTACTTC. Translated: CASSETSVEQYF. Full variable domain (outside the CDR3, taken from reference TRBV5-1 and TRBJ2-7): KAGVTQTPRYLIKTRGQQVTLSCSPISGHRSVSWYQQTPGQGLQFLFEYFSETQRNKGNFPGRFSGRQFSNSRSEMNVSTLELGDSALYLCASSETSVEQYFGPGTRLTVT.

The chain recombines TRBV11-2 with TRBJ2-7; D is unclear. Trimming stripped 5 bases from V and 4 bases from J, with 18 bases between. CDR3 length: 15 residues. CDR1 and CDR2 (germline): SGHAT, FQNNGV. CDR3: CASSGRQRIPYEQYF. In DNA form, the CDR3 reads TGTGCCAGCAGCGGCCGCCAGAGGATACCATACGAGCAGTACTTC.

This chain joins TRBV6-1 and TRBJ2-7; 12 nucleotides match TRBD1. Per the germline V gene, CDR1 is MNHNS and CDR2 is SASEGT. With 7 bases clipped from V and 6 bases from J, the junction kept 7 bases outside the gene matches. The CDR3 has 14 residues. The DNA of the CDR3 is TGTGCCAGCATGTGGGGACAGGGGGCTCGCGAGCAGTACTTC. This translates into CASMWGQGAREQYF.

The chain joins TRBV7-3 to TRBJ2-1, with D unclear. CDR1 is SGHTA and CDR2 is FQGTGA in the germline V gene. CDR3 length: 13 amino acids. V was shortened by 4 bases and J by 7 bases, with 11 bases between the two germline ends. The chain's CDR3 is CASSSYGQNEQFF. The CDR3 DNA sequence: TGTGCCAGCAGCTCCTATGGGCAGAATGAGCAGTTCTTC.

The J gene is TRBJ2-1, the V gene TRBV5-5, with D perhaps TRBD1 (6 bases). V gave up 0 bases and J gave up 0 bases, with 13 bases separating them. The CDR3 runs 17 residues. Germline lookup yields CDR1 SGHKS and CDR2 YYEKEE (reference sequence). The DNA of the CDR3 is TGTGCCAGCAGCTTGGTGGGACACCTTAGCTCCTACAATGAGCAGTTCTTC. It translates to CASSLVGHLSSYNEQFF. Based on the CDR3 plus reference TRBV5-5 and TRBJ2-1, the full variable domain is DAGVTQSPTHLIKTRGQQVTLRCSPISGHKSVSWYQQVLGQGPQFIFQYYEKEERGRGNFPDRFSARQFPNYSSELNVNALLLGDSALYLCASSLVGHLSSYNEQFFGPGTRLTVL.

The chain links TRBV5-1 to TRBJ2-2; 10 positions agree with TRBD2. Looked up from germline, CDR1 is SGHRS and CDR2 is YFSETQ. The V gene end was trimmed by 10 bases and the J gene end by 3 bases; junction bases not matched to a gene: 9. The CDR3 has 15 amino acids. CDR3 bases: TGCGCCGGAAGACCTAGCGGGGGCGACACCGGGGAGCTGTTTTTT. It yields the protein CAGRPSGGDTGELFF.

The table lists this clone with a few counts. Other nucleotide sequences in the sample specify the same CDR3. The CDR3 DNA sequence: TGCAGTGCTAGAGATGGGTACGAGCAGTACTTC. Its translation: CSARDGYEQYF. The chain links TRBV20-1 to TRBJ2-7; D is ambiguous. This CDR3 contains 11 residues. Per germline, CDR1 DFQATT and CDR2 SNEGSKA (reference sequence). V lost 0 bases to trimming and J lost 4 bases, with 4 bases between them.

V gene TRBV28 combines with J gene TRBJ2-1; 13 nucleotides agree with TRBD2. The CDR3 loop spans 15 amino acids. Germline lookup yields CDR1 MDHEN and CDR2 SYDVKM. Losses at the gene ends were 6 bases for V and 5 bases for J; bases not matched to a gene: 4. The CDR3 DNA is TGTGCCAGCAGGGGACTAGCGGGGACTCACAATGAGCAGTTCTTC. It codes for CASRGLAGTHNEQFF. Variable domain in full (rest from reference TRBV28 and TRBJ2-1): DVKVTQSSRYLVKRTGEKVFLECVQDMDHENMFWYRQDPGLGLRLIYFSYDVKMKEKGDIPEGYSVSREKKERFSLILESASTNQTSMYLCASRGLAGTHNEQFFGPGTRLTVL.

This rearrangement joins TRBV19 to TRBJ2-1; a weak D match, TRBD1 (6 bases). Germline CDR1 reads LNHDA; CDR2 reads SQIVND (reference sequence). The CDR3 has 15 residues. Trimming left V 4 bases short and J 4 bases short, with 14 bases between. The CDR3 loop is CASSTTGASYNEQFF. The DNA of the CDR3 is TGTGCCAGTAGTACGACAGGCGCTTCGTACAATGAGCAGTTCTTC.

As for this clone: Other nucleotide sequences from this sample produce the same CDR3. In DNA form, the CDR3 reads TGTGCCAGCAGCCCCGGGACAGGGTCCTACGAGCAGTACTTC. Translated, it gives CASSPGTGSYEQYF. This chain links TRBV7-6 with TRBJ2-7; 9 positions match TRBD1. Per the germline V gene, CDR1 is SGHVS and CDR2 is FNYEAQ. Trimming removed 5 bases from V and 1 base from J; junction bases left unmatched: 3. The CDR3 is 14 amino acids. Variable domain in full (rest from reference TRBV7-6 and TRBJ2-7): GAGVSQSPRYKVTKRGQDVALRCDPISGHVSLYWYRQALGQGPEFLTYFNYEAQQDKSGLPNDRFSAERPEGSISTLTIQRTEQRDSAMYRCASSPGTGSYEQYFGPGTRLTVT.

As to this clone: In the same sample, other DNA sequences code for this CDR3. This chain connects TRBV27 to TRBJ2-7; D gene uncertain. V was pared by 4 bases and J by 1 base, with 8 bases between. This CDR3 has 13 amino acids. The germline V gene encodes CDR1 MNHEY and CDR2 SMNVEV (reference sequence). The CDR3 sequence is CASSYRSSYEQYF. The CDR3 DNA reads TGTGCCAGCAGTTATCGGTCTTCCTACGAGCAGTACTTC.

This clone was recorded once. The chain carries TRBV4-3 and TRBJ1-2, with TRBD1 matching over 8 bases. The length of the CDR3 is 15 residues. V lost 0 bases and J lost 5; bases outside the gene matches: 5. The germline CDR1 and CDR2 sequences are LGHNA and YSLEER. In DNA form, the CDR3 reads TGCGCCAGCAGCCAAGAAAGGACAGGGATTTATGGCTACACCTTC. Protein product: CASSQERTGIYGYTF.

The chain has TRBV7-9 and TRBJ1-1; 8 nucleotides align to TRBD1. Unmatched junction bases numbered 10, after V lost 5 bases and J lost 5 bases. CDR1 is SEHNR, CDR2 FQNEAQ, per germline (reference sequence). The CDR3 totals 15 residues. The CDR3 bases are TGTGCCAGCAGCCCACGCCCTACAGGGGGAACTGAAGCTTTCTTT. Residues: CASSPRPTGGTEAFF.

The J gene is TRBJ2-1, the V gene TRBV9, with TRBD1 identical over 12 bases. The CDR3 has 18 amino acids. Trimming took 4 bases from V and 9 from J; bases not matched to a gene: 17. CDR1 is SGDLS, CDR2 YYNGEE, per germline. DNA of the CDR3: TGTGCCAGCAGCCCCCGCGGGGTCCCGGGACAGGGGGCTCTTGAGCAGTTCTTC. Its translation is CASSPRGVPGQGALEQFF.

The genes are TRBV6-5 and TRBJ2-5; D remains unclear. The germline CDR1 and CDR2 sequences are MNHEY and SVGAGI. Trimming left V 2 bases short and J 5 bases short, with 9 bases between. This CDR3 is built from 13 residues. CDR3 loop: CASSYRVVETQYF. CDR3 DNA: TGTGCCAGCAGTTACCGCGTTGTGGAGACCCAGTACTTC.

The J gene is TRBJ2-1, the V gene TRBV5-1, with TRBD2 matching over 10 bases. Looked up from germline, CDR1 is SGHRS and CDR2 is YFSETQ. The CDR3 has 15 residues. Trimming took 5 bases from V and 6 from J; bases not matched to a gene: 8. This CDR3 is CASRDSRTSGNEQFF. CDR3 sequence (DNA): TGCGCCAGCAGAGATTCCCGGACTAGCGGCAATGAGCAGTTCTTC.

The DNA for the CDR3 is TGCGCCAGCAGCCAAGTTAACAGAAATACTGAAGCTTTCTTT. Translation: CASSQVNRNTEAFF. The chain uses TRBV4-1 and TRBJ1-1; no definite D call. Germline assignment: CDR1 MGHRA and CDR2 YSYEKL. Trimming took off 1 base at V and 5 bases at J, with 11 bases between the two ends. The CDR3 covers 14 residues.

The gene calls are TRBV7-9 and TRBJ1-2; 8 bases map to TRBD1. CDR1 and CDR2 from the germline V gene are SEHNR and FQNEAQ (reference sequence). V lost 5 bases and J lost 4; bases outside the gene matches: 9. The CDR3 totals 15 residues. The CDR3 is CASSPVGDRPYGYTF. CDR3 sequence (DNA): TGTGCCAGCAGCCCTGTGGGGGACAGGCCCTATGGCTACACCTTC.

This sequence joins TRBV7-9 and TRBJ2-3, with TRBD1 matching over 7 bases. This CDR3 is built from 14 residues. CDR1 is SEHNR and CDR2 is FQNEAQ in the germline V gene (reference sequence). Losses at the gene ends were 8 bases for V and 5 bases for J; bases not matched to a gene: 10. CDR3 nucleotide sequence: TGTGCCAGCCAAGGGGGACAGTACGGAGATACGCAGTATTTT. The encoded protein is CASQGGQYGDTQYF.

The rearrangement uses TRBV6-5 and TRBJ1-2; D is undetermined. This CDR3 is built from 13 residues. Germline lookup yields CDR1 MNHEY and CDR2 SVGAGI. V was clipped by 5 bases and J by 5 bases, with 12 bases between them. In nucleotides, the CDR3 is TGTGCCAGCAGTACGGGCGGATTTTATGGCTACACCTTC. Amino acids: CASSTGGFYGYTF.

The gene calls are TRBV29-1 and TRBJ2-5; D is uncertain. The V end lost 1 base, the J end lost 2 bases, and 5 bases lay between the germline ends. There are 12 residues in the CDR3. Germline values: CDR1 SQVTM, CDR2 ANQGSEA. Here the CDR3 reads CSVEGQQETQYF. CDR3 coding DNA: TGCAGCGTTGAAGGGCAGCAAGAGACCCAGTACTTC.

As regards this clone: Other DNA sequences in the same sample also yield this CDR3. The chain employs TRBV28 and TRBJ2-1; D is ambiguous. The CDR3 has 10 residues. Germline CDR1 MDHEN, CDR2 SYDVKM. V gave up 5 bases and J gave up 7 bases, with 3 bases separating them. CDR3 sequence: CASSDNEQFF. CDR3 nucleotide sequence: TGTGCCAGCAGTGATAATGAGCAGTTCTTC.

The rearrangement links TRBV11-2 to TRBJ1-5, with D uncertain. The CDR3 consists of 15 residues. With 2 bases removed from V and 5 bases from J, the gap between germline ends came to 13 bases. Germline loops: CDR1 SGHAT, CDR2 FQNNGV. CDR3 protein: CASSLLEEPDQPQHF. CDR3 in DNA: TGTGCCAGCAGCTTACTGGAGGAGCCGGATCAGCCCCAGCATTTT.

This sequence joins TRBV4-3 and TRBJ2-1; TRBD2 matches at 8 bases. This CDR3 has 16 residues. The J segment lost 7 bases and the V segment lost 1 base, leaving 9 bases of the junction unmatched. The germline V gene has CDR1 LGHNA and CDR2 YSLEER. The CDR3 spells CASSQVGTSGWNEQFF. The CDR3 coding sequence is TGCGCCAGCAGCCAAGTGGGTACTAGCGGTTGGAATGAGCAGTTCTTC.

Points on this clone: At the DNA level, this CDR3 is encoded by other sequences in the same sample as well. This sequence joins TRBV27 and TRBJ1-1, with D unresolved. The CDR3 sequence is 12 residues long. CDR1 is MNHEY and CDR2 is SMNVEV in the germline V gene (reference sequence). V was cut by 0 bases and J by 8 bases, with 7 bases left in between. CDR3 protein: CASSLSGREAFF. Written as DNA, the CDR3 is TGTGCCAGCAGTTTATCGGGCAGGGAAGCTTTCTTT.

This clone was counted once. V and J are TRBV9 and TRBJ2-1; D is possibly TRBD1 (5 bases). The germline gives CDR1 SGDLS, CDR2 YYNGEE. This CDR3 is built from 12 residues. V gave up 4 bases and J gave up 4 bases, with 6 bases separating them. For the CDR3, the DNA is TGTGCCAGCAGCTACAGGTACAATGAGCAGTTCTTC. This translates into CASSYRYNEQFF.